These T cell receptor beta chains were read from a single sample in a study of long-term antiretroviral therapy in people with HIV. Using immunoSEQ multiplex PCR, the repertoire was profiled, and TCRdb retains in-frame clones only, with some absent. The sample has 17,000 or so clones, approximately 92% seen once. The source material was unsorted PBMCs, sampled 4.2 years after starting antiretroviral therapy. The receptors shown here come from a man aged 50-60 years with HIV. CDR3s include the opening cysteine and the closing phenylalanine or tryptophan. D genes are given only for firm matches. Clone size is shown for a subset of rows, as once, few, many or a class of expanded clone.

j_call	d_call	v_call	clone_size	cdr3_aa
TRBJ2-2	.	TRBV27	.	CASSLYGGGGGELFF
TRBJ2-2	TRBD2	TRBV9	.	CASSVGGGAIGELFF
TRBJ2-6	.	TRBV5-1	.	CASSPSGGANVLTF
TRBJ2-2	.	TRBV5-1	.	CASSSFRSDPTYTGELFF
TRBJ2-3	.	TRBV5-1	.	CASSLQSPDTQYF
TRBJ2-3	.	TRBV4-3	once	CASSQGPGEGGPDTQYF
TRBJ1-1	.	TRBV29-1	.	CSVTGGNTEAFF
TRBJ1-4	.	TRBV28	once	CASSLGGGGDQAEKLFF
TRBJ2-2	.	TRBV9	.	CASSAQIGTGELFF
TRBJ2-7	TRBD1	TRBV4-3	.	CASSQDLNRGREQYF
TRBJ1-5	.	TRBV28	.	CASSTRRYSNQPQHF
TRBJ2-7	TRBD1	TRBV5-1	.	CASRPQGDEQYF
TRBJ2-7	TRBD2	TRBV9	few	CASARGVGVYEQYF
TRBJ2-1	.	TRBV7-7	.	CASKDTRAYNEQFF
TRBJ1-6	TRBD1	TRBV6-5	.	CASSAGTGDNSPLHF
TRBJ2-7	TRBD1	TRBV5-1	.	CASSREGGQGAVEQYF
TRBJ2-7	TRBD1	TRBV2	.	CASSDLQGTPYEQYF
TRBJ1-6	.	TRBV18	.	CASSPAQADNSPLHF
TRBJ1-1	.	TRBV5-5	.	CASSFNTEAFF
TRBJ2-2	TRBD1	TRBV6-6	.	CASRAPGTGLSGELFF
TRBJ1-3	.	TRBV6-1	.	CASSEVTGNTIYF
TRBJ1-2	.	TRBV19	.	CASSVDAGGYTF
TRBJ1-4	.	TRBV19	.	CASTGRRGVTNEKLFF
TRBJ1-1	TRBD1	TRBV28	.	CASSRGLNTEAFF
TRBJ2-1	.	TRBV30	.	CAWSVGSYNEQFF
TRBJ2-1	.	TRBV5-6	once	CASSLDRANEQFF
TRBJ2-1	TRBD2	TRBV9	.	CASSVPLAGSGDSSYNEQFF
TRBJ1-1	.	TRBV7-8	.	CASSLGPGAEAFF
TRBJ1-1	.	TRBV29-1	.	CSVEDTGISMNTEAFF
TRBJ1-2	.	TRBV6-5	.	CASSSRGANYGYTF
TRBJ1-1	.	TRBV30	.	CAWSLGGARTEAFF
TRBJ2-1	TRBD2	TRBV4-1	.	CASSQGLAGEDNEQFF
TRBJ1-5	TRBD1	TRBV5-5	.	CASSLATGANNQPQHF
TRBJ1-4	TRBD1	TRBV30	.	CAWSVTGAEEKLFF
TRBJ1-6	.	TRBV6-5	few	CASSYYRVDSPLHF
TRBJ1-2	.	TRBV28	.	CASSPPVNYGYTF
TRBJ1-2	.	TRBV23-1	.	CASSQLGRQQKCINYGYTF
TRBJ2-3	.	TRBV4-3	.	CASSQESASTDTQYF
TRBJ2-7	.	TRBV29-1	.	CSVEDTRNSYEQYF
TRBJ2-2	TRBD2	TRBV13	.	CASSSSGVVTGELFF
TRBJ1-6	.	TRBV10-3	.	CAISASNSPLHF
TRBJ2-7	.	TRBV29-1	.	CSVERWDSYEQYF
TRBJ1-2	.	TRBV5-1	.	CASSSLASLNYGYTF
TRBJ1-2	.	TRBV6-5	.	CATGGGSNYGYTF
TRBJ2-7	TRBD1	TRBV29-1	.	CSGGQGTYEQYF
TRBJ1-1	.	TRBV6-1	.	CATHSGGGLNTEAFF
TRBJ2-7	.	TRBV5-1	.	CASSLVSGGSEQYF
TRBJ2-7	TRBD1	TRBV6-5	.	CASSAGQGGYEQYF
TRBJ2-7	.	TRBV7-3	.	CASSSTGSGDEQYF
TRBJ2-2	.	TRBV9	.	CASSVDPGRTGELFF
TRBJ2-7	TRBD1	TRBV11-2	.	CASSLGGQGSREQYF
TRBJ2-7	TRBD1	TRBV9	.	CASSVVLRTGGTYEQYF
TRBJ1-1	.	TRBV6-4	once	CASSDSDKNTEAFF
TRBJ1-5	.	TRBV4-2	.	CASSQRRGGSYSNQPQHF
TRBJ1-1	.	TRBV7-9	.	CASSSELGHTEAFF
TRBJ2-7	.	TRBV6-1	.	CASSEATLYEQYF
TRBJ2-7	TRBD1	TRBV5-1	.	CASSLGGQASYEQYF
TRBJ2-1	.	TRBV4-1	.	CASSQVSKRDEQFF
TRBJ2-7	TRBD1	TRBV27	.	CASSLSDREEQYF
TRBJ1-1	.	TRBV18	.	CASSPPGGWPNTEAFF